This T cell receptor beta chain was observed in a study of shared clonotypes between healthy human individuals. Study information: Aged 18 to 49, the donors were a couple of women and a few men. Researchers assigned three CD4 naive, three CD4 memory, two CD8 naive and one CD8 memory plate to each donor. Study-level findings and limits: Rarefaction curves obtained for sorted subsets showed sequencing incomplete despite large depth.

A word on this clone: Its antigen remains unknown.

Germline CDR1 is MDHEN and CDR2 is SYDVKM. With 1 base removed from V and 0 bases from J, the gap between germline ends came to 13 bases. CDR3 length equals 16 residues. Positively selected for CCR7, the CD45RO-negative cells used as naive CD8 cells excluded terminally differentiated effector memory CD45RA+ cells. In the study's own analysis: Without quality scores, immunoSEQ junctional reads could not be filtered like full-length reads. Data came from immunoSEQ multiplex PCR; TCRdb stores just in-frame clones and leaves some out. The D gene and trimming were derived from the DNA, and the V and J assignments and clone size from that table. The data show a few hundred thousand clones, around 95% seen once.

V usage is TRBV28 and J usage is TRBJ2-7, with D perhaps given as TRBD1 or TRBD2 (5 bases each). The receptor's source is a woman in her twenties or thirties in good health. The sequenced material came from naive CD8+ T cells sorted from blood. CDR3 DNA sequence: TGTGCCAGCAGTTTATTTTTCGGGGCCAGCTCCTACGAGCAGTACTTC. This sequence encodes CASSLFFGASSYEQYF.